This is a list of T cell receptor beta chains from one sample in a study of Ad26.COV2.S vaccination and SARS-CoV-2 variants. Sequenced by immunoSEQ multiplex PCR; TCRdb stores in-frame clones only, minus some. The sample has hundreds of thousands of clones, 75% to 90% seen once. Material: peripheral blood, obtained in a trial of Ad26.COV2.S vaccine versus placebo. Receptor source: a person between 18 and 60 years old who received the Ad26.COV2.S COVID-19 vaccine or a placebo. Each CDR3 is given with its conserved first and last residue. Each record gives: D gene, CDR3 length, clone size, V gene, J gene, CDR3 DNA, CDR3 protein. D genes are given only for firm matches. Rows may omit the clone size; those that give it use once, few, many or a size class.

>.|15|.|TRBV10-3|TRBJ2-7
TGTGCCATCCGGGTTGGAGGTTTAAGCTCCTACGAGCAGTACTTC
CAIRVGGLSSYEQYF
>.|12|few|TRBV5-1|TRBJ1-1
TGCGCCAGCACAGAGGGAGGCACTGAAGCTTTCTTT
CASTEGGTEAFF
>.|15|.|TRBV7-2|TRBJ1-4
TGTGCCAGCAGCTCTCGACGTACTGGGAACGAAAAACTGTTTTTT
CASSSRRTGNEKLFF
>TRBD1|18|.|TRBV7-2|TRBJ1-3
TGTGCCAGCAGCCAGACCGGACAGGGACTTTGGGGGGGAAACACCATATATTTT
CASSQTGQGLWGGNTIYF
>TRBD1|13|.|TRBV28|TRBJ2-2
TGTGCCAGCAGGACAGGGTACACCGGGGAGCTGTTTTTT
CASRTGYTGELFF
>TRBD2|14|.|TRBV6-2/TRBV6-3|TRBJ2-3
TGTGCCAGCAGTTGGGCGGGGGGGAGAGATACGCAGTATTTT
CASSWAGGRDTQYF
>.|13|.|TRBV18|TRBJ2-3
TGTGCCAGCTCACCAGACCAATTAGGGGGGGAGTATTTT
CASSPDQLGGEYF
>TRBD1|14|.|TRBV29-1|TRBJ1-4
TGCAGCGTGTCAACAGGGGGGATTAATGAAAAACTGTTTTTT
CSVSTGGINEKLFF
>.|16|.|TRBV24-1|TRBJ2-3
TGTGCCACCAGTGATTTGGGAAGGGACTTAGCAGATACGCAGTATTTT
CATSDLGRDLADTQYF
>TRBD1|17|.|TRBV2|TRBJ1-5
TGTGCCAGCAGTGTCGCCGGGACAGCCGGTGGAGGGCAGCCCCAGCATTTT
CASSVAGTAGGGQPQHF
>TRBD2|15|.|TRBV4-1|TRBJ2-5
TGCGCCAGCAGCCAAGGACGGGAGGGGTGGGAGACCCAGTACTTC
CASSQGREGWETQYF
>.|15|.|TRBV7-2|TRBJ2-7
TGTGCCAGCAGCTTAATTACTGGGGGGGCGTACGAGCAGTACTTC
CASSLITGGAYEQYF
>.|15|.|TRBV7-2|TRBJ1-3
TGTGCCAGCAGCTTAGGTTTTGGGGGCGGAAACACCATATATTTT
CASSLGFGGGNTIYF
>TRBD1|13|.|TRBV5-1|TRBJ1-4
TGCGCCAGCAGGCGGGACAGCAATGAAAAACTGTTTTTT
CASRRDSNEKLFF
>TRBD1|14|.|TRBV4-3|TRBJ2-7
TGCGCCAGCAGCACCGACAGGGGGGACTACGAGCAGTACTTC
CASSTDRGDYEQYF
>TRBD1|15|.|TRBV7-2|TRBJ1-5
TGTGCCAGCAGCTCCCAGACAGGGCCTAATCAGCCCCAGCATTTT
CASSSQTGPNQPQHF
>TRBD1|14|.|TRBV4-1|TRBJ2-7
TGCGCCAGCAGCCAAGGAGACAGGGTCTACGAGCAGTACTTC
CASSQGDRVYEQYF
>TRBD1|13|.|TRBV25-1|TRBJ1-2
TGTGCCAGCAGTGTAGGGACAGGAATCGGCTACACCTTC
CASSVGTGIGYTF
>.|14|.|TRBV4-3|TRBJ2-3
TGCGCCAGCAGCCAAGATGGGCGGCCTCGGCCCACCGTTTTT
CASSQDGRPRPTVF
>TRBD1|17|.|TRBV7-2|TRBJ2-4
TGTGCCAGCAGCTCGTCCTCCGGGACAGTGATTGGGGACATTCAGTACTTC
CASSSSSGTVIGDIQYF
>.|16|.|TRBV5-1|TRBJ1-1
TGCGCCAGCAGCTTGGAACCAGGGCCTGTAGGCACTGAAGCTTTCTTT
CASSLEPGPVGTEAFF
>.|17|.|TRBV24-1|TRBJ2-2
TGTGCCACCAGTGATCCGGGGGGACAGACGAACACCGGGGAGCTGTTTTTT
CATSDPGGQTNTGELFF
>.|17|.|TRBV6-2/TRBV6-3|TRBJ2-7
TGTGCCAGCAGTCGTTGGAGCTCAGGGGTTGGGTCCTACGAGCAGTACTTC
CASSRWSSGVGSYEQYF
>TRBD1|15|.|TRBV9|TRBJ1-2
TGTGCCAGCAGCGTGGGACAGGGGGCTAGGTATGGCTACACCTTC
CASSVGQGARYGYTF